A single T cell receptor beta chain is shown here with its context. Antigen: not known. Germline V lookup: CDR1 MGHDK, CDR2 SYGVNS. The V gene end was trimmed by 6 bases and the J gene end by 2 bases; junction bases not matched to a gene: 4. The CDR3 length is 14 residues. Recent acute infections and vaccinations were absent in the healthy HIV-negative adult donors. The sample comes from a study of shared clonotypes between healthy human individuals. General observations from the study: Tissues were not sampled, only blood, and their repertoires likely differ. Across subsets, estimated richness was generally greater for naive than for memory populations.

The assay ran at deep level. TCRdb keeps only in-frame clones here, not all; method: immunoSEQ multiplex PCR. The repertoire includes about 1 million clones, more than 75% of them detected once, and more than 0.45% sits in the top ten. This TCR was recovered from a man aged 18 to 30 in good health. Some clones in this sample may be carry-over from other donors' samples. The chain combines TRBV25-1 with TRBJ2-1; TRBD2 aligns across 7 bases. Sample: memory CD4+ T cells from PBMCs. Stated subset: CD45RA-negative fraction. In DNA, the CDR3 is TGTGCCAGCAGCAAGGGACTAACCTACAATGAGCAGTTCTTC. Protein: CASSKGLTYNEQFF.